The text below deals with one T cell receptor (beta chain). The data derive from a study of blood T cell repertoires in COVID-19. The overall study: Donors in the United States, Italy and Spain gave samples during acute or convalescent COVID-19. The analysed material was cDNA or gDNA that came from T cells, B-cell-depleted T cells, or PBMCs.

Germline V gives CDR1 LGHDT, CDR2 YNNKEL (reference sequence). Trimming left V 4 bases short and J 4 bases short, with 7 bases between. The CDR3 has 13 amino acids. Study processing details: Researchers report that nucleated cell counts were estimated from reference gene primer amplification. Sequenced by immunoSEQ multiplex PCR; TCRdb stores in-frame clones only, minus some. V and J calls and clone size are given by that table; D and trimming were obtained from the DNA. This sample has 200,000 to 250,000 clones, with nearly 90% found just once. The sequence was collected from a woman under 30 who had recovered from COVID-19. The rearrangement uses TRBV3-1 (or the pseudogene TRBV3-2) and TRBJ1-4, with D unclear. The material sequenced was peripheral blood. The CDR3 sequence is CASSRSSNEKLFF. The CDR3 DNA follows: TGTGCCAGCAGCCGAAGTAGTAATGAAAAACTGTTTTTT.